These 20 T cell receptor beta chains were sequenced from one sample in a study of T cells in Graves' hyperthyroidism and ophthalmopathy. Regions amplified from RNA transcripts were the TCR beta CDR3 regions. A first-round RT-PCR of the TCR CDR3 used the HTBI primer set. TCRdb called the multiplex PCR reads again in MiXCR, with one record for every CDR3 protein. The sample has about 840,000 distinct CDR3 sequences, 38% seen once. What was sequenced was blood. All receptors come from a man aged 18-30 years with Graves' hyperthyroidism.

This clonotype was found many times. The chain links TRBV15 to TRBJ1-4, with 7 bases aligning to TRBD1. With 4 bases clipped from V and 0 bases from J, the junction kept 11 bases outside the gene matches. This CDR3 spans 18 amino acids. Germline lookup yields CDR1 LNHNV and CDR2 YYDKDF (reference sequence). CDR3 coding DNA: TGTGCCACCAGCAAACCTGGGACAGAGTTTGCAACTAATGAAAAACTGTTTTTT. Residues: CATSKPGTEFATNEKLFF. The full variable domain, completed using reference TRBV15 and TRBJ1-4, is DAMVIQNPRYQVTQFGKPVTLSCSQTLNHNVMYWYQQKSSQAPKLLFHYYDKDFNNEADTPDNFQSRRPNTSFCFLDIRSPGLGDTAMYLCATSKPGTEFATNEKLFFGSGTQLSVL.

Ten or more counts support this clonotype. CDR3 sequence (DNA): TGTGCCAGCAGCCAAGTCGACACCCAAGAGACCCAGTACTTC. As protein: CASSQVDTQETQYF. V gene TRBV4-2 combines with J gene TRBJ2-5; unclear D gene. The CDR3 runs to 14 residues. Germline V gene sequence: CDR1 LGHNA, CDR2 YNFKEQ. Trimming took off 1 base at V and 1 base at J, with 7 bases between the two ends.

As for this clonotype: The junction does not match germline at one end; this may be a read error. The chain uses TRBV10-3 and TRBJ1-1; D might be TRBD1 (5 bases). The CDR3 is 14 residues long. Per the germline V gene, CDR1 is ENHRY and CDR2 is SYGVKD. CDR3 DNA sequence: TGTGCCATCACTGGGACTGGAGGAAACACTGAAGCTCTCTTT. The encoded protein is CAITGTGGNTEALF.

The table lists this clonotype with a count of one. CDR3 DNA: TGCAGTGCTAGCGGGGATAACTATGGCTACACCTTC. This sequence encodes CSASGDNYGYTF. The chain couples TRBV20-1 to TRBJ1-2; D gene ambiguous. This CDR3 spans 12 amino acids. Germline loops: CDR1 DFQATT, CDR2 SNEGSKA (reference sequence). V was clipped by 3 bases and J by 1 base, with 6 bases between them.

The CDR3: CASSGENQETQYF. CDR3 in DNA: TGTGCCAGCAGCGGCGAAAATCAAGAGACCCAGTACTTC. The chain combines TRBV9 with TRBJ2-5; no definite D call. The CDR3 has 13 residues. V was clipped by 3 bases and J by 2 bases, with 8 bases between them. In germline, CDR1 is SGDLS, CDR2 YYNGEE.

In DNA, the CDR3 is TGTGCCAGCAGCGCCCAAGAGCGGGATGGCTACACCTTC. Amino acids: CASSAQERDGYTF. The V gene is TRBV9, the J gene TRBJ1-2, with D unresolved. Germline V gene lookup returns CDR1 SGDLS and CDR2 YYNGEE. V was cut by 3 bases and J by 6 bases, with 12 bases left in between. The CDR3 extends over 13 amino acids.

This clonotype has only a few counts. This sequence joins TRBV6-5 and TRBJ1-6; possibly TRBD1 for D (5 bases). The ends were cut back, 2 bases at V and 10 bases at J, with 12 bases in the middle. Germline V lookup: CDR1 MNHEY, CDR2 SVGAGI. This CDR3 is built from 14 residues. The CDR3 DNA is TGTGCCAGCAGTTACGGGGGTCGGCGGTCACCCCTCCACTTT. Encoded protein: CASSYGGRRSPLHF.

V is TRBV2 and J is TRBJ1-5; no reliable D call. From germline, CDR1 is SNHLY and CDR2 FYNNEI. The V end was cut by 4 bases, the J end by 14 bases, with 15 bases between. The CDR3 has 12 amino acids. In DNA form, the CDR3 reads TGTGCCAGCAGTGGGGTTGGGGTCTACGAGCATTTT. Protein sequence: CASSGVGVYEHF.

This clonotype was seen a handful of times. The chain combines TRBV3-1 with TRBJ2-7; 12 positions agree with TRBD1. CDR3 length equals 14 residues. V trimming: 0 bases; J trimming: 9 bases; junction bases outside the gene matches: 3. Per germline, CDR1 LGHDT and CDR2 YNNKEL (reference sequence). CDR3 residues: CASSQEGTGGAQYF. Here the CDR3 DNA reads TGTGCCAGCAGCCAAGAGGGGACAGGGGGCGCGCAGTACTTC.

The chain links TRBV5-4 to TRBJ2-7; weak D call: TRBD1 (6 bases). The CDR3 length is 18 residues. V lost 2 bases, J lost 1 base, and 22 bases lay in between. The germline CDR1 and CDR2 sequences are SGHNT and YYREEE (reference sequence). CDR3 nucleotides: TGTGCCAGCAGCTTAGGTTATCCACAGGGACAAAAATCCTACGAGCAGTACTTC. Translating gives CASSLGYPQGQKSYEQYF.

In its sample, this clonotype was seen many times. This CDR3 reads CASSTRTSYEQYF. The CDR3 DNA follows: TGTGCCAGCAGCACCCGGACTAGCTACGAGCAGTACTTC. This chain joins TRBV7-6 and TRBJ2-7, with 7 bases aligning to TRBD2. This CDR3 region has 13 residues. CDR1 is SGHVS and CDR2 is FNYEAQ in the germline V gene. The trim removed 5 bases at V and 3 bases at J, leaving 4 bases unmatched.

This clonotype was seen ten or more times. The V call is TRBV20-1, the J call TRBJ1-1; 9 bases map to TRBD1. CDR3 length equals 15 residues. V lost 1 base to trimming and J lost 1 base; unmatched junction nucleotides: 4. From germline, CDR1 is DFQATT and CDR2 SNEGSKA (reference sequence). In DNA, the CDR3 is TGCAGTGCTAGAGGGGACAGGGAAGCGAACACTGAAGCTTTCTTT. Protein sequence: CSARGDREANTEAFF.

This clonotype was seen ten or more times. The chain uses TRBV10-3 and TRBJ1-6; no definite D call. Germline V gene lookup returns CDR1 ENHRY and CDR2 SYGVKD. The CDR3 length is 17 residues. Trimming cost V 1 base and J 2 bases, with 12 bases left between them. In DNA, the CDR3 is TGTGCCATCAGTGAGTACGGACCGTCGACCTATAATTCACCCCTCCACTTT. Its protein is CAISEYGPSTYNSPLHF.

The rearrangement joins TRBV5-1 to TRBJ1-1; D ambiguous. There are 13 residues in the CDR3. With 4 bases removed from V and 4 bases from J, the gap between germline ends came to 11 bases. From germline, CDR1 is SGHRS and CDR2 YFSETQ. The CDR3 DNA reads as TGCGCCAGCAGCGGGAAGGGATCCACTGAAGCTTTCTTT. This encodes CASSGKGSTEAFF.

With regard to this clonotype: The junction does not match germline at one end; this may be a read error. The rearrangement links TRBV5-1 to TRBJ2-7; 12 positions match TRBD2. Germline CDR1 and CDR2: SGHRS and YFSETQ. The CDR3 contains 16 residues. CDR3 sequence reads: CASSSRTSGNPYEQYF. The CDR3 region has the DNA TGTGCCAGCAGCTCCAGGACTAGCGGGAACCCCTACGAGCAGTACTTC.

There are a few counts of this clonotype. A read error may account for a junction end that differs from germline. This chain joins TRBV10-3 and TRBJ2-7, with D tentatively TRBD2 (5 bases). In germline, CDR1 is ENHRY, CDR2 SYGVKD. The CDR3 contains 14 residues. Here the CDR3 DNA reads TGTGCCAGCAGTGGGAGAGTACTACTCTACGAGCAGTACTTC. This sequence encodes CASSGRVLLYEQYF.

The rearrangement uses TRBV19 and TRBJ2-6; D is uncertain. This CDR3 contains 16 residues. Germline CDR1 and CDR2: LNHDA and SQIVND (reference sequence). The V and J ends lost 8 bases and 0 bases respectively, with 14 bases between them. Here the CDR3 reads CASLGKASSGANVLTF. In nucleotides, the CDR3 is TGTGCCAGTTTGGGGAAGGCTAGCTCTGGGGCCAACGTCCTGACTTTC.

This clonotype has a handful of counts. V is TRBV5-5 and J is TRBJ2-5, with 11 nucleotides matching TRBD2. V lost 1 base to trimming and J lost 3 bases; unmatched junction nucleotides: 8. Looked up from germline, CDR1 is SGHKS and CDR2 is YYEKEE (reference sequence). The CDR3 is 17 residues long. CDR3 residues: CASSLRMVAGGEETQYF. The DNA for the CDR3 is TGTGCCAGCAGCTTGCGGATGGTAGCGGGGGGGGAAGAGACCCAGTACTTC.

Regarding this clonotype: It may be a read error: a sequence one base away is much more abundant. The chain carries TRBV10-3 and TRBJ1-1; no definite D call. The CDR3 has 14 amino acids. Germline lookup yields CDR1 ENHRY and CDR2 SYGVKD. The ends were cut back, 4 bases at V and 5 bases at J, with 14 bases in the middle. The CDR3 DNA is TGTGCCATCAGTGCCCGGGGAGGAGGGACTGAAGCTTTCTTT. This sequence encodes CAISARGGGTEAFF.

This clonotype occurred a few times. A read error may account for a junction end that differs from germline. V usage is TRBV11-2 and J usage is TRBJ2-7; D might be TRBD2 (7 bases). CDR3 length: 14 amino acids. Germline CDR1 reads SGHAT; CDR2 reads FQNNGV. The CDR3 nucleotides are TGCGCCAGCAGCCAACAGGGAGGGGGTCACGAGCAGTACTTC. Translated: CASSQQGGGHEQYF.